One sample yielded the 10 T cell receptor beta chains listed below, sequenced in a study of blood T cells in healthy people across ages. For the second PCR, which ran for about 6 to 11 cycles, a sample-barcoded 5' primer and a J-beta primer mix were used. TCRdb reprocessed the 5' RACE reads with MiXCR, giving one entry per CDR3 protein. The table includes about 670,000 distinct CDR3 sequences, over 40% detected once. Input material: blood. Receptors were obtained from a woman over 75 in good health.

This chain uses TRBV29-1 with TRBJ1-2; D remains unclear. Germline CDR1 SQVTM, CDR2 ANQGSEA. The CDR3 loop spans 14 amino acids. The V gene lost 2 bases and the J gene lost 3 bases, with 13 bases spanning the gap. Written as DNA, the CDR3 is TGCAGCGTTGAAACGGTCGGGAGGGACTATGGCTACACCTTC. Its translation is CSVETVGRDYGYTF.

In its sample, this clonotype was seen a few times. This chain connects TRBV5-1 to TRBJ2-7, with D possibly being TRBD1 or TRBD2 (5 bases each). Trimming stripped 3 bases from V and 0 bases from J, with 7 bases between. The CDR3 covers 13 residues. Germline CDR1 reads SGHRS; CDR2 reads YFSETQ. This CDR3 is CASSWDGSYEQYF. The CDR3 DNA reads TGCGCCAGCAGCTGGGACGGCTCCTACGAGCAGTACTTC.

The genes are TRBV3-1 and TRBJ2-6; the D is unclear. V was trimmed by 0 bases and J by 0 bases, leaving 3 bases between them. The CDR3 has 15 residues. Germline loops: CDR1 LGHDT, CDR2 YNNKEL (reference sequence). The CDR3 reads CASSQDVSGANVLTF. The CDR3 DNA reads as TGTGCCAGCAGCCAAGACGTCTCTGGGGCCAACGTCCTGACTTTC.

The CDR3 reads CASSPKVSGMGTDTQYF. CDR3 coding DNA: TGCGCCAGCAGTCCTAAGGTTAGCGGGATGGGCACAGATACGCAGTATTTT. The chain carries TRBV10-2 and TRBJ2-3; 8 bases map to TRBD2. Germline V CDR1 and CDR2: WSHSY, SAAADI. This CDR3 has 17 amino acids. The trim removed 5 bases at V and 1 base at J, leaving 11 bases unmatched.

V gene TRBV20-1 combines with J gene TRBJ2-1; TRBD1 agrees at 7 bases. The CDR3 runs to 15 residues. Germline V gene lookup returns CDR1 DFQATT and CDR2 SNEGSKA (reference sequence). Trimming cost V 0 bases and J 9 bases; bases outside gene matches: 11. In nucleotides, the CDR3 is TGCAGTGCTAGAGACCTCCTGGGACAGACTGGTGAGCAGTTCTTC. Translating it yields CSARDLLGQTGEQFF.

The chain links TRBV11-2 to TRBJ2-5, with 8 nucleotides matching TRBD2. V shed 3 bases and J 4 bases; nucleotides not matched to a gene: 7. The germline V gene has CDR1 SGHAT and CDR2 FQNNGV. This CDR3 is 15 amino acids long. The CDR3 region has the DNA TGTGCCAGCAGCTTGGGTAGCGGGATCAGAGAGACCCAGTACTTC. This encodes CASSLGSGIRETQYF.

V and J are TRBV6-1 and TRBJ2-1; TRBD1 agrees at 11 bases. The J call may be in error: the DNA end matches TRBJ2-7 better. This CDR3 contains 15 residues. Germline V gives CDR1 MNHNS, CDR2 SASEGT. The CDR3 here is CASTSGTGGYNEQYF. Here the CDR3 DNA reads TGTGCCAGCACCTCCGGGACAGGGGGTTACAATGAGCAGTACTTC.

On this clonotype itself: Just one base apart from a much larger clone, this may be a read error. The chain joins TRBV5-1 to TRBJ2-3; 12 positions match TRBD2. Germline lookup yields CDR1 SGHRS and CDR2 YFSETQ. There are 15 residues in the CDR3. V shed 4 bases and J 3 bases; nucleotides not matched to a gene: 3. The CDR3 reads CASSRTSGATDTQYF. Here the CDR3 DNA reads TGCGCCAGCAGCCGGACTAGCGGGGCGACAGATACGCAGTATTTT.

In this sample, this clonotype turned up many times. V usage is TRBV5-1 and J usage is TRBJ2-1; TRBD1 is a possible D gene (6 bases). The CDR3 loop spans 13 amino acids. The ends were cut back, 4 bases at V and 6 bases at J, with 11 bases in the middle. Germline CDR1 and CDR2: SGHRS and YFSETQ. The CDR3 sequence is CASSTSQGNEQFF. CDR3 DNA sequence: TGCGCCAGCAGCACCTCACAGGGCAATGAGCAGTTCTTC.

J is TRBJ2-5 and V is TRBV7-8; tentatively, D is TRBD1 (6 bases). V dropped 3 bases and J dropped 5 bases, with 13 bases sitting between them. This CDR3 has 14 residues. Germline values: CDR1 SGHVS, CDR2 FQNEAQ. This CDR3 is CASSLGQSMETQYF. CDR3 bases: TGTGCCAGCAGCTTGGGACAATCGATGGAGACCCAGTACTTC.